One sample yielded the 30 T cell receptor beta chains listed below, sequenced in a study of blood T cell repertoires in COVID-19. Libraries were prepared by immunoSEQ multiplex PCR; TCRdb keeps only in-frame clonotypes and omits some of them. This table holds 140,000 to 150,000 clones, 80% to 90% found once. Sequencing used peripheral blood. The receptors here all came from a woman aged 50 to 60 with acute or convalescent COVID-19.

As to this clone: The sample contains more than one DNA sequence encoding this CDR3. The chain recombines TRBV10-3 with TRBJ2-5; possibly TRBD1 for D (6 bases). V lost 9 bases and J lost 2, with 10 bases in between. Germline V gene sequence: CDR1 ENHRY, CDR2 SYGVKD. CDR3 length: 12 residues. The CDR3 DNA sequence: TGTGCCATATCGGACAGACAAGAGACCCAGTACTTC. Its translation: CAISDRQETQYF.

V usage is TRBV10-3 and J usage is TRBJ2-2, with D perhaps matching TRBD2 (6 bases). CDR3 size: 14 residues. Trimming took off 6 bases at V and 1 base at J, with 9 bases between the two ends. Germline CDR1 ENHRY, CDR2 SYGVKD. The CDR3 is CAIREGMNTGELFF. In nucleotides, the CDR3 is TGTGCCATCAGGGAGGGCATGAACACCGGGGAGCTGTTTTTT.

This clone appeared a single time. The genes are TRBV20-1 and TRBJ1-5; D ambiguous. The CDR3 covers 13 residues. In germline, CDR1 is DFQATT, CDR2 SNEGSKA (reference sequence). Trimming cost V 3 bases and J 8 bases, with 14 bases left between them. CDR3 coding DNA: TGCAGTGCTAGTGACACCTTAGCAAAGCCCCAGCATTTT. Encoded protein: CSASDTLAKPQHF.

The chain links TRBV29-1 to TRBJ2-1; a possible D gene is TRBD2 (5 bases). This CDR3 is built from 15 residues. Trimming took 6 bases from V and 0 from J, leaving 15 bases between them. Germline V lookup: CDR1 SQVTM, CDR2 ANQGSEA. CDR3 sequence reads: CSVPRRASSYNEQFF. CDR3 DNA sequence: TGCAGCGTGCCCCGGCGGGCCAGCTCCTACAATGAGCAGTTCTTC.

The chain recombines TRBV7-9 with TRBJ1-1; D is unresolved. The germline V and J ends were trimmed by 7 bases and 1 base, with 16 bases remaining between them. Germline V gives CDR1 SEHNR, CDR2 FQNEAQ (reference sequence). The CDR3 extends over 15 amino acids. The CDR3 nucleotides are TGTGCCAGCAACCCCCTAAGCCATCCGAACACTGAAGCTTTCTTT. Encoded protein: CASNPLSHPNTEAFF.

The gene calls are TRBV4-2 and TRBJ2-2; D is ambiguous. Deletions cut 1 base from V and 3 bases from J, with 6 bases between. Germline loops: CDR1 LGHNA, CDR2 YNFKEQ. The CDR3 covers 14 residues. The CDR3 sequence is CASSQAADTGELFF. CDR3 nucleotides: TGTGCCAGCAGCCAAGCGGCGGACACCGGGGAGCTGTTTTTT.

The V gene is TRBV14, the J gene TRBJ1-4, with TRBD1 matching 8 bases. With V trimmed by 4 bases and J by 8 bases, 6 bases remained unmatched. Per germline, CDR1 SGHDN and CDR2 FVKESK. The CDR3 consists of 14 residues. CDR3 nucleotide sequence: TGTGCCAGCAGCCCGCGACAGGGGCGAGAAAAACTGTTTTTT. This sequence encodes CASSPRQGREKLFF.

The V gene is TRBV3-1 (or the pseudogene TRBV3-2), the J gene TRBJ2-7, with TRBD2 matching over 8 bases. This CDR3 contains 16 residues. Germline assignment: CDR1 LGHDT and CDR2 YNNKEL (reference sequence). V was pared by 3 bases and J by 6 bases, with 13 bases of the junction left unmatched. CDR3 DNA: TGTGCCAGCAGCCACAACGGACAGCGGGAGTTTTCCGAGCAGTACTTC. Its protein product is CASSHNGQREFSEQYF.

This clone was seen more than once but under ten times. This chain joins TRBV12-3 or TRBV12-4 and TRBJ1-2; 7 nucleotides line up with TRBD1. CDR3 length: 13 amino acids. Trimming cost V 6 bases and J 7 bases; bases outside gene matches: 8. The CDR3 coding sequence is TGTGCCAGCAGCTCCGGGACAGCGAGTGGCTACACCTTC. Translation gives CASSSGTASGYTF.

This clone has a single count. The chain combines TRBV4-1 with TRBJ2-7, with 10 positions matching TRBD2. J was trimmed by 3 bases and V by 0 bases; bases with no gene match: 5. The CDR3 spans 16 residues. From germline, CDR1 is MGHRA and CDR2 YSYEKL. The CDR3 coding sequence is TGCGCCAGCAGCCAAGAGGTGAGACTAGCGGGCTACGAGCAGTACTTC. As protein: CASSQEVRLAGYEQYF.

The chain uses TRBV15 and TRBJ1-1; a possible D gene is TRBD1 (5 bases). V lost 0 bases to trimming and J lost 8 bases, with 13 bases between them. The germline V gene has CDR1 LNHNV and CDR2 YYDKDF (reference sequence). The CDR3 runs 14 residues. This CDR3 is CATSREVGGGEAFF. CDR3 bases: TGTGCCACCAGCAGAGAGGTGGGGGGAGGCGAAGCTTTCTTT.

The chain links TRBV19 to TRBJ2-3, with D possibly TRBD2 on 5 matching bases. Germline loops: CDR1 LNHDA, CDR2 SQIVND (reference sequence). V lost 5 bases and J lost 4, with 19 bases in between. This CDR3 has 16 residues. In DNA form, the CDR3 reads TGTGCCAGTAGTTCTTGGGGTCGGAGGAGTGCAGATACGCAGTATTTT. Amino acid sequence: CASSSWGRRSADTQYF. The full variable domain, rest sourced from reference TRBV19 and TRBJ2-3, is DGGITQSPKYLFRKEGQNVTLSCEQNLNHDAMYWYRQDPGQGLRLIYYSQIVNDFQKGDIAEGYSVSREKKESFPLTVTSAQKNPTAFYLCASSSWGRRSADTQYFGPGTRLTVL.

CDR3 amino acids: CSVLPGDDGDTQYF. In DNA, the CDR3 is TGCAGCGTCCTACCGGGAGATGACGGAGATACGCAGTATTTT. The chain is built from TRBV29-1 and TRBJ2-3, with a tentative D call TRBD2 (6 bases). The CDR3 length is 14 residues. Trimming left V 6 bases short and J 5 bases short, with 18 bases between. CDR1 is SQVTM and CDR2 is ANQGSEA in the germline V gene.

The CDR3 region has the DNA TGTGCCAGCAAGAGACAGTCCTACGAGCAGTACTTC. It encodes CASKRQSYEQYF. The chain uses TRBV2 and TRBJ2-7; perhaps TRBD1 as D (5 bases). Trimming cost V 7 bases and J 1 base, with 8 bases left between them. The CDR3 is 12 amino acids. Germline V lookup: CDR1 SNHLY, CDR2 FYNNEI.

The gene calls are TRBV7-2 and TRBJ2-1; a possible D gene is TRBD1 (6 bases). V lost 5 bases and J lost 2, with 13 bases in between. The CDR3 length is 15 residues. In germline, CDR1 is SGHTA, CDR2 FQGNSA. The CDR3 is CASSPTGTPYNEQFF. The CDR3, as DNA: TGTGCCAGCAGCCCCACCGGGACACCCTACAATGAGCAGTTCTTC.

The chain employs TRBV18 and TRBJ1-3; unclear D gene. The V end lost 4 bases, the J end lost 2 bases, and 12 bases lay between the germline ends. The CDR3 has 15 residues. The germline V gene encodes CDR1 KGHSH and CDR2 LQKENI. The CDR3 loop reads CASSREGEAGNTIYF. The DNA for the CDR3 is TGTGCCAGCTCACGGGAGGGAGAGGCTGGAAACACCATATATTTT.

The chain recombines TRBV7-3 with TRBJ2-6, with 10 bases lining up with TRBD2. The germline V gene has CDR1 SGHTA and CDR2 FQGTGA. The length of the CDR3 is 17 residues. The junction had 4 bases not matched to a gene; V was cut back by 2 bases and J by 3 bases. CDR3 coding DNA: TGTGCCAGCAGCTTAGCGGCTAGCGGGGGTGGGGCCAACGTCCTGACTTTC. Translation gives CASSLAASGGGANVLTF.

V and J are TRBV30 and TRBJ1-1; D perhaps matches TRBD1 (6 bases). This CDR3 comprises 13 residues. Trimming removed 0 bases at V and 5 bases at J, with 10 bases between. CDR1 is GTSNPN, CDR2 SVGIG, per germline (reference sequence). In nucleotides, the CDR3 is TGTGCCTGGAGTGTAGGGGGAGGGACTGAAGCTTTCTTT. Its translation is CAWSVGGGTEAFF.

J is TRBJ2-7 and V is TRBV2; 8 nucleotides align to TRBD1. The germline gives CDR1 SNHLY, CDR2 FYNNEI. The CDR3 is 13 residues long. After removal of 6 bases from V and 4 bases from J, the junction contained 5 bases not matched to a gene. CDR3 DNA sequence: TGTGCCAGCAGCAGGGGGCAGTTTTACGAGCAGTACTTC. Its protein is CASSRGQFYEQYF.

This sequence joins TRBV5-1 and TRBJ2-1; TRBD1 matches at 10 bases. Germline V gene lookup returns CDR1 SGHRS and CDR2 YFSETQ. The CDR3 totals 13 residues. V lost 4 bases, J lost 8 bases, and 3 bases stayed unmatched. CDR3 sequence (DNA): TGCGCCAGCAGCCCCGGGACAGGGGATGAGCAGTTCTTC. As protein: CASSPGTGDEQFF.

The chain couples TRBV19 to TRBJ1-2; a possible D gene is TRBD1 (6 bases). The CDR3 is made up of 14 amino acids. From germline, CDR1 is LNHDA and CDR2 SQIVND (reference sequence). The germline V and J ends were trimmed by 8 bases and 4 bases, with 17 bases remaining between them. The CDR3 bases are TGTGCCAGTGGCCCGGGGGGCGCGGCCTATGGCTACACCTTC. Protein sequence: CASGPGGAAYGYTF.

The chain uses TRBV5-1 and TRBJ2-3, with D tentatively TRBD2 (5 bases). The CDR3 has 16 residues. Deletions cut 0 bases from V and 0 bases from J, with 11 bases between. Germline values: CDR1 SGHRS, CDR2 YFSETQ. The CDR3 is CASSLGPSSSTDTQYF. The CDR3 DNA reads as TGCGCCAGCAGCTTGGGTCCTAGCAGCAGCACAGATACGCAGTATTTT.

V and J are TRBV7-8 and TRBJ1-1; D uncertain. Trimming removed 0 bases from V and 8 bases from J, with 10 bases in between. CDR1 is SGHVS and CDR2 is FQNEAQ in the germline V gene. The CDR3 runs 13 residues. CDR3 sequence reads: CASSLALYGEAFF. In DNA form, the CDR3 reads TGTGCCAGCAGCTTAGCGCTGTACGGGGAAGCTTTCTTT.

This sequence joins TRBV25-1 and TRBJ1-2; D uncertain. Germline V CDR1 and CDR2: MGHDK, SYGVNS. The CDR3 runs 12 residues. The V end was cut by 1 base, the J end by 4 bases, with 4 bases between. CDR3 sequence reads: CASSESVYGYTF. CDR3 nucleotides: TGTGCCAGCAGTGAATCTGTCTATGGCTACACCTTC.

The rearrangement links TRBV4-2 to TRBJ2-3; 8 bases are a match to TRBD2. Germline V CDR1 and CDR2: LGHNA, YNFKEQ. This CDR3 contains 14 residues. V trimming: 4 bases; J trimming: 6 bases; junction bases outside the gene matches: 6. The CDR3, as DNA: TGTGCCAGCAGCCCCGGGGGGGCATGGGATACGCAGTATTTT. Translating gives CASSPGGAWDTQYF.

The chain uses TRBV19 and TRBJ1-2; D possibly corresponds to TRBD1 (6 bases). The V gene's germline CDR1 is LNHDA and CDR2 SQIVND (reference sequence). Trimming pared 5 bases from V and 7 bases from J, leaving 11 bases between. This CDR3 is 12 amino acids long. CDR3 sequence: CASSPQGSGYTF. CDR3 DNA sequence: TGTGCCAGTAGTCCACAGGGAAGTGGCTACACCTTC. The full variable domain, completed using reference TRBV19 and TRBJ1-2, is DGGITQSPKYLFRKEGQNVTLSCEQNLNHDAMYWYRQDPGQGLRLIYYSQIVNDFQKGDIAEGYSVSREKKESFPLTVTSAQKNPTAFYLCASSPQGSGYTFGSGTRLTVV.

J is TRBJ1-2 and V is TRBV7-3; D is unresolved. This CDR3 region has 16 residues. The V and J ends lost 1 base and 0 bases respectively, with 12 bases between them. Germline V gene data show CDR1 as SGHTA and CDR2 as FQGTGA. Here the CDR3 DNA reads TGTGCCAGCAGCTTAAATCCCAGTGGTTCTAACTATGGCTACACCTTC. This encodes CASSLNPSGSNYGYTF.

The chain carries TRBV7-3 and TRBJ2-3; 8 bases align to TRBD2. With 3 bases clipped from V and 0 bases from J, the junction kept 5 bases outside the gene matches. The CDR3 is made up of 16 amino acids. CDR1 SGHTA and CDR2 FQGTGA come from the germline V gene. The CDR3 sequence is CASSFLSGTSTDTQYF. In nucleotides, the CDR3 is TGTGCCAGCAGCTTTCTTAGCGGGACTAGCACAGATACGCAGTATTTT.

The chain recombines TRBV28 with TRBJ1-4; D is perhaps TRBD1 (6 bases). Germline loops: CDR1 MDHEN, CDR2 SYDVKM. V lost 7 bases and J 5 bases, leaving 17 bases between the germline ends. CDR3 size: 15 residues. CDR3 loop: CASIPSPGENEKLFF. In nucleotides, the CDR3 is TGTGCCAGCATTCCGAGTCCAGGGGAAAATGAAAAACTGTTTTTT.

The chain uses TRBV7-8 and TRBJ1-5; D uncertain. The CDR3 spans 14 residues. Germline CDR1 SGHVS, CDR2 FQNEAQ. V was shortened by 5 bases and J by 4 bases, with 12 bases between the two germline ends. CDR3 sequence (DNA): TGTGCCAGCAGCCCTTTTGTGGCAAATCAGCCCCAGCATTTT. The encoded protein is CASSPFVANQPQHF.